Described below is a single T cell receptor (beta chain) sequence and its context. Its specificity is not known. Construction of TCR beta libraries was performed using quantitative 5'-RACE with molecular barcodes. TCRdb ran MiXCR on the 5' RACE reads and lists one entry per CDR3 protein. The sample contains fewer than 400,000 distinct CDR3 sequences, approximately 15% of which appear only once. Per germline, CDR1 LGHDT and CDR2 YNNKEL (reference sequence). V shed 3 bases and J shed 5 bases, with 14 bases lying between them. The length of the CDR3 is 15 residues. The entry originates in a study of CD8 T cells in ankylosing spondylitis. Whole-study findings and limits: In ankylosing spondylitis blood, a motif of roughly 8 highly homologous TCR beta variants appeared characteristic. Disease-linked clones had a CD8+ phenotype and relatively low frequency in peripheral blood. Significant enrichment of disease-linked clones was reportedly seen in matched ankylosing spondylitis synovial fluid.

The sequencing input was blood, either unsorted or a sorted T cell fraction (not recorded which). The J gene is TRBJ2-1, the V gene TRBV3-1; D is uncertain. The TCR was taken from a male donor with ankylosing spondylitis or in good health (not recorded which). The DNA for the CDR3 is TGTGCCAGCAGCCAGGAGACTGGATGGGACAATGAGCAGTTCTTC. Protein: CASSQETGWDNEQFF.